The source of this T cell receptor beta chain is a study of a mutant IDH1 vaccine in newly diagnosed glioma. Study-level information: All eight of the vaccinations patients received fell in weeks 1, 3, 5, 7, 11, 15, 19 and 23. Vaccinations were initiated 4-6 weeks following radiotherapy alone, or were given together with temozolomide cycles. Treated patients had a mean age of about 44 years and a sex split that was approximately 62% male and roughly 38% female. Prior therapy was radiotherapy, temozolomide, or both; most received both.

Specified time point: week 11, during vaccination. Each vaccine dose was 300 ug of mutant IDH1 20-mer peptide, with topical imiquimod. With regard to this clone: The antigen is unknown.

Measured with immunoSEQ multiplex PCR; TCRdb has only the in-frame clones, and not every one. The sample consists of 110,000 or so clones, about 90% of them appearing once. Trimming removed 5 bases at V and 3 bases at J, with 11 bases between. The CDR3 covers 14 residues. Germline V lookup: CDR1 WNHNN, CDR2 SYGVQD (reference sequence). The clonotype originates from a woman in her forties or fifties with glioma. The sequences come from PBMCs, collected from a glioma patient whose treatment included an IDH1 peptide vaccine. The chain recombines TRBV10-1 with TRBJ1-3, with D uncertain. The chain's CDR3 is CASSTAGSGNTIYF. The CDR3 nucleotides are TGCGCCAGCAGTACCGCGGGCAGTGGAAACACCATATATTTT.